The source of this TCR beta chain is a study of blood T cells in healthy people across ages. Study-level background: Template switching picked up about one barcoded beta molecule for each two T cells.

Study-wide results and caveats: Roughly linear age-related decline in beta diversity appeared, significant by age roughly 40. PBMCs went unsorted, and a conclusive naive versus antigen-experienced comparison was therefore prevented.

Next came a second PCR, run for roughly 6 to 11 cycles, which used a sample-barcoded 5' primer along with a J-beta primer mix. TCRdb independently ran MiXCR on the 5' RACE reads; one entry per CDR3 protein. Altogether over 950,000 distinct CDR3 sequences are present, 35% to 45% being singletons, with the ten largest covering roughly 13%. The V end lost 2 bases, the J end lost 6 bases, and 2 bases lay between the germline ends. The length of the CDR3 is 11 residues. A word on this clonotype: Antigen: not known.

This sequence joins TRBV12-3 or TRBV12-4 and TRBJ1-5; D unresolved. The clonotype was recovered from a man younger than 30 in good health. Material: blood. CDR3 residues: CASSLTQPQHF. As DNA, the CDR3 is TGTGCCAGCAGTTTAACTCAGCCCCAGCATTTT.